The 24 T cell receptor beta chains in this list originate from one sample, sequenced in a study of T cell responses to AZD1222 COVID-19 vaccine. Sequenced by immunoSEQ multiplex PCR; TCRdb stores in-frame clones only, minus some. There are 110,000 or so clones in the sample; approximately 85% occur only once, and 9.4% lies in the top ten. This sample comprised peripheral blood, obtained on day 0 of AZD1222 vaccination. These TCRs come from an adult in good health.

This clone was found once. This chain joins TRBV2 and TRBJ1-6; D gene uncertain. V was pared by 5 bases and J by 7 bases, with 18 bases between. Germline CDR1 and CDR2: SNHLY and FYNNEI. The CDR3 has 16 residues. This CDR3 reads CASSLRGGRTNSPLHF. CDR3 bases: TGTGCCAGCAGTCTACGGGGAGGCAGGACGAATTCACCCCTCCACTTT.

CDR3 sequence (DNA): TGTGCCAGCAGCATCCTGCCGGGACTAGCGGGAGCGTACGAGCAGTACTTC. It is translated as CASSILPGLAGAYEQYF. The genes are TRBV7-2 and TRBJ2-7, with 14 nucleotides matching TRBD2. Trimming cost V 5 bases and J 4 bases; bases outside gene matches: 10. CDR1 SGHTA and CDR2 FQGNSA come from the germline V gene. The CDR3 contains 17 residues.

This chain joins TRBV7-9 and TRBJ1-2; possible D gene TRBD1, 6 bases. The V end lost 1 base, the J end lost 2 bases, and 8 bases lay between the germline ends. The CDR3 contains 14 residues. Germline V lookup: CDR1 SEHNR, CDR2 FQNEAQ (reference sequence). For the CDR3, the DNA is TGTGCCAGCAGCTTAGAGGGGGGAAACTATGGCTACACCTTC. Translated, it gives CASSLEGGNYGYTF. The variable domain in full, completed from reference TRBV7-9 and TRBJ1-2, reads DTGVSQNPRHKITKRGQNVTFRCDPISEHNRLYWYRQTLGQGPEFLTYFQNEAQLEKSRLLSDRFSAERPKGSFSTLEIQRTEQGDSAMYLCASSLEGGNYGYTFGSGTRLTVV.

This clone was counted a single time. CDR3 amino acids: CASSPFALDRGSSSYGYTF. CDR3 DNA: TGTGCCAGCAGCCCATTCGCATTAGATAGGGGATCCTCCTCCTATGGCTACACCTTC. The chain carries TRBV2 and TRBJ1-2, with TRBD1 as a possible D gene (5 bases). This CDR3 is 19 amino acids long. Trimming pared 6 bases from V and 4 bases from J, leaving 30 bases between. Germline values: CDR1 SNHLY, CDR2 FYNNEI.

V gene TRBV5-5 combines with J gene TRBJ1-5; D not resolved. The length of the CDR3 is 13 residues. Per germline, CDR1 SGHKS and CDR2 YYEKEE (reference sequence). The V gene lost 4 bases and the J gene lost 0 bases, with 5 bases spanning the gap. CDR3 coding DNA: TGTGCCAGCAGCGAATATAGCAATCAGCCCCAGCATTTT. Translated, it gives CASSEYSNQPQHF.

J is TRBJ2-7 and V is TRBV6-5; D unresolved. This CDR3 is built from 14 residues. Deletions cut 0 bases from V and 2 bases from J, with 8 bases between. Germline CDR1 is MNHEY and CDR2 is SVGAGI. CDR3: CASSYSGSTYEQYF. The CDR3 DNA reads as TGTGCCAGCAGTTACTCCGGGTCCACCTACGAGCAGTACTTC.

The chain links TRBV5-8 to TRBJ2-3; no clear D. V lost 0 bases, J lost 4 bases, and 3 bases lay in between. CDR3 length: 12 amino acids. Germline CDR1 SGHTS, CDR2 YDEGEE. The DNA for the CDR3 is TGTGCCAGCAGCTTGGCGGCAGATACGCAGTATTTT. Encoded protein: CASSLAADTQYF.

CDR3 bases: TGTGCCAGCAGCTTAGTAGGGGGGTTTATCGGGAGCACCGGGGAGCTGTTTTTT. It is translated as CASSLVGGFIGSTGELFF. The chain carries TRBV7-2 and TRBJ2-2, with D perhaps TRBD1 or TRBD2 (6 bases each). CDR3 size: 18 residues. V was cut by 1 base and J by 4 bases, with 19 bases left in between. Germline V gene sequence: CDR1 SGHTA, CDR2 FQGNSA. Supplemented by reference TRBV7-2 and TRBJ2-2, the full variable domain reads GAGVSQSPSNKVTEKGKDVELRCDPISGHTALYWYRQSLGQGLEFLIYFQGNSAPDKSGLPSDRFSAERTGGSVSTLTIQRTQQEDSAVYLCASSLVGGFIGSTGELFFGEGSRLTVL.

The chain links TRBV7-2 to TRBJ2-3, with TRBD1 matching over 8 bases. J lost 0 bases, V lost 1 base, and 12 bases had no gene match. Per germline, CDR1 SGHTA and CDR2 FQGNSA. This CDR3 is built from 19 residues. Written as DNA, the CDR3 is TGTGCCAGCAGCTTAGTCCAGGGGGCGAGGAGTGGTAGCACAGATACGCAGTATTTT. Amino acids: CASSLVQGARSGSTDTQYF.

The J gene is TRBJ1-2, the V gene TRBV7-2; a possible D gene is TRBD1 (6 bases). CDR1 and CDR2 from the germline V gene are SGHTA and FQGNSA. The CDR3 loop spans 16 amino acids. Between the trimmed V and J ends, which lost 1 base and 4 bases, there was a span of 16 bases. CDR3 residues: CASSLEEGRGAYGYTF. Here the CDR3 DNA reads TGTGCCAGCAGCTTAGAGGAAGGGCGGGGGGCCTATGGCTACACCTTC.

The chain uses TRBV11-2 and TRBJ2-2; D gene uncertain. V was trimmed by 3 bases and J by 4 bases, leaving 9 bases between them. Germline V gives CDR1 SGHAT, CDR2 FQNNGV. This CDR3 has 14 residues. The CDR3 loop reads CASSFVLGTGELFF. CDR3 nucleotides: TGTGCCAGCAGCTTTGTTTTAGGCACCGGGGAGCTGTTTTTT.

This clone has only a few counts. This chain links TRBV5-1 with TRBJ1-1; 8 positions match TRBD1. With 0 bases clipped from V and 4 bases from J, the junction kept 2 bases outside the gene matches. The CDR3 runs to 14 residues. Germline V gene lookup returns CDR1 SGHRS and CDR2 YFSETQ. The CDR3 region has the DNA TGCGCCAGCAGCTTGGACAGGGGGACCACTGAAGCTTTCTTT. The encoded protein is CASSLDRGTTEAFF.

J is TRBJ1-4 and V is TRBV12-3 or TRBV12-4; D is undetermined. This CDR3 spans 12 amino acids. The V end was cut by 5 bases, the J end by 10 bases, with 11 bases between. CDR3 residues: CASSRPGGKLFF. The DNA of the CDR3 is TGTGCCAGCAGTCGCCCCGGTGGAAAACTGTTTTTT.

The chain joins TRBV10-3 to TRBJ2-3, with TRBD2 matching over 9 bases. Trimming removed 4 bases from V and 6 bases from J; junction bases left unmatched: 11. The CDR3 consists of 16 residues. Germline loops: CDR1 ENHRY, CDR2 SYGVKD. CDR3 amino acids: CAISGVERGAWDTQYF. The CDR3 DNA reads as TGTGCCATCAGTGGGGTAGAGCGGGGGGCGTGGGATACGCAGTATTTT.

The chain joins TRBV7-9 to TRBJ1-1; no reliable D call. Trimming stripped 7 bases from V and 8 bases from J, with 23 bases between. The V gene's germline CDR1 is SEHNR and CDR2 FQNEAQ (reference sequence). The length of the CDR3 is 15 residues. CDR3 region: CASKSLRGPAPEAFF. CDR3 bases: TGTGCCAGCAAATCTCTCCGTGGGCCAGCTCCCGAAGCTTTCTTT.

The sample holds a few counts of this clone. The chain uses TRBV14 and TRBJ1-1; 7 bases line up with TRBD1. Germline trimming cut 4 bases from V and 0 bases from J; bases unmatched to any gene: 8. From germline, CDR1 is SGHDN and CDR2 FVKESK. The CDR3 totals 16 residues. CDR3 region: CASSPYRGGMNTEAFF. The CDR3 DNA reads as TGTGCCAGCAGCCCATACAGGGGAGGCATGAACACTGAAGCTTTCTTT.

This clone was seen just once. The chain uses TRBV29-1 and TRBJ1-1; D ambiguous. Germline values: CDR1 SQVTM, CDR2 ANQGSEA. This CDR3 has 13 residues. V shed 4 bases and J shed 0 bases, with 9 bases lying between them. CDR3 nucleotide sequence: TGCAGCGTTGCCGGGAGGGTGAACACTGAAGCTTTCTTT. Translating it yields CSVAGRVNTEAFF.

The genes are TRBV12-3 or TRBV12-4 and TRBJ1-1; no definite D call. This CDR3 has 13 amino acids. Trimming pared 1 base from V and 5 bases from J, leaving 8 bases between. Written as DNA, the CDR3 is TGTGCCAGCAGTTTAGGACAAAAAACTGAAGCTTTCTTT. It is translated as CASSLGQKTEAFF.

This clone came up a few times. The chain employs TRBV12-3 or TRBV12-4 and TRBJ1-1, with D tentatively TRBD1 (5 bases). The CDR3 covers 12 residues. Trimming took off 4 bases at V and 7 bases at J, with 10 bases between the two ends. Written as DNA, the CDR3 is TGTGCCAGCAGTTCCGGGGCGCTTGAAGCTTTCTTT. Protein sequence: CASSSGALEAFF.

In this sample, this clone turned up once. Sequence at one end of the junction differs from germline and may be a read error. The V call is TRBV30, the J call TRBJ1-4; D is possibly TRBD1 (5 bases). The CDR3 has 12 amino acids. Germline loops: CDR1 GTSNPN, CDR2 SVGIG (reference sequence). CDR3 DNA: TGTGCCTGGAGTGTACGGTCTCAGGGTCAGCAGTTT. This sequence encodes CAWSVRSQGQQF.

This clone has just a few counts. CDR3: CAISESELMNTEAFF. CDR3 nucleotide sequence: TGTGCCATCAGTGAGTCTGAGCTTATGAACACTGAAGCTTTCTTT. The chain uses TRBV10-3 and TRBJ1-1; no firm D call. V was clipped by 0 bases and J by 0 bases, with 8 bases between them. This CDR3 is built from 15 residues. CDR1 and CDR2 (germline): ENHRY, SYGVKD.

The V and J genes are TRBV24-1 and TRBJ2-5, with TRBD2 matching over 11 bases. In germline, CDR1 is KGHDR, CDR2 SFDVKD. The CDR3 has 13 amino acids. V shed 7 bases, J shed 4 bases, and the junction held 1 base outside the gene matches. The CDR3 here is CATRGTSGETQYF. CDR3 nucleotides: TGTGCCACCAGGGGGACTAGCGGAGAGACCCAGTACTTC.

This chain connects TRBV19 to TRBJ2-7, with 10 bases that match TRBD1. J gave up 3 bases and V 3 bases, and 2 bases lay outside the gene matches. This CDR3 spans 14 amino acids. Germline assignment: CDR1 LNHDA and CDR2 SQIVND (reference sequence). The DNA of the CDR3 is TGTGCCAGTAGTATCCGGGACAGGGGCTACGAGCAGTACTTC. This translates into CASSIRDRGYEQYF.

This chain joins TRBV7-2 and TRBJ1-6; D is perhaps TRBD1 (5 bases). The CDR3 extends over 13 amino acids. Germline-derived CDR1 and CDR2 are SGHTA and FQGNSA. V was shortened by 3 bases and J by 11 bases, with 11 bases between the two germline ends. DNA of the CDR3: TGTGCCAGCAGCTTCGGGGGTTCGCCACCCCTCCACTTT. Its translation: CASSFGGSPPLHF.